Shown below are 26 T cell receptor beta chains from a single sample sequenced in a study of spatial heterogeneity in lung cancer. The time point denotes: sample taken at primary tumor resection. No antigen is known for these receptors. MiXCR was run by TCRdb on the 5' RACE reads, yielding one entry per CDR3 protein. Altogether thousands of distinct CDR3 sequences are present, about a tenth being singletons, with the ten largest covering over 9.5%. Study-wide points: Tumoral mutation counts were tracked by counts of expanded intratumoral alpha and beta TCRs.

The sequencing used lung tumor tissue, collected at surgery. The receptors stem from a male donor with early-stage non-small cell lung cancer.

This clonotype counts as medium-sized (0.01 to 0.1%). This beta chain came through as a stray read in a library set up for alpha chains, and its size says little. The genes are TRBV9 and TRBJ1-2; D call uncertain. CDR1 SGDLS and CDR2 YYNGEE come from the germline V gene. Trimming shortened V by 4 bases and J by 4 bases, and 17 bases separated the two germline ends. CDR3 length: 15 amino acids. CDR3 sequence: CASSPTPDTSYGYTF. CDR3 nucleotide sequence: TGTGCCAGCAGCCCCACTCCTGACACGTCCTATGGCTACACCTTC.

This clonotype is medium-sized. This beta chain is an off-target read within a library intended for alpha chains, so its frequency means little. The gene calls are TRBV20-1 and TRBJ2-7; maybe TRBD1 (5 bases). V was pared by 3 bases and J by 4 bases, with 10 bases between. The germline gives CDR1 DFQATT, CDR2 SNEGSKA (reference sequence). CDR3 length: 12 residues. CDR3 region: CSARDTIYEQYF. The DNA of the CDR3 is TGCAGTGCTAGGGACACGATATACGAGCAGTACTTC.

This clonotype is labeled medium-sized (0.01 to 0.1%). This beta chain came through as a stray read in a library set up for alpha chains, and its size says little. The chain carries TRBV28 and TRBJ2-4, with TRBD2 as a possible D gene (6 bases). The length of the CDR3 is 12 residues. Trimming removed 6 bases from V and 12 bases from J, with 15 bases in between. The germline CDR1 and CDR2 sequences are MDHEN and SYDVKM. CDR3 in DNA: TGTGCCAGCAGCTCGACTAGTTTACGTCAGTACTTC. Its protein is CASSSTSLRQYF.

This clonotype counts as large (0.1 to 1%). Being off target in a library aimed at alpha chains, this beta chain has a size of little meaning. The chain uses TRBV5-1 and TRBJ2-7; 11 nucleotides agree with TRBD2. Unmatched junction bases numbered 6, after V lost 4 bases and J lost 3 bases. Germline V CDR1 and CDR2: SGHRS, YFSETQ. The CDR3 extends over 15 amino acids. CDR3 nucleotide sequence: TGCGCCAGCAGCCCCACTAGCGGGAGAATCTACGAGCAGTACTTC. The encoded protein is CASSPTSGRIYEQYF.

By share, this clonotype counts as medium-sized. Since the library was made to target alpha chains, this beta chain is a stray read and its abundance is not meaningful. The chain combines TRBV20-1 with TRBJ1-1; 8 positions agree with TRBD1. The CDR3 consists of 12 residues. Germline loops: CDR1 DFQATT, CDR2 SNEGSKA (reference sequence). V lost 0 bases to trimming and J lost 9 bases; unmatched junction nucleotides: 3. The CDR3 spells CSARDRGRQAFF. Here the CDR3 DNA reads TGCAGTGCTAGAGACAGGGGGCGCCAAGCTTTCTTT.

On this clonotype itself: Being off target in a library aimed at alpha chains, this beta chain has a size of little meaning. This CDR3 reads CASTRQGYSNQPQHF. The CDR3 DNA sequence: TGTGCCAGCACCAGACAGGGTTATAGCAATCAGCCCCAGCATTTT. This sequence joins TRBV7-2 and TRBJ1-5; TRBD1 matches 7 bases. V gave up 7 bases and J gave up 0 bases; unmatched junction bases: 6. The CDR3 is 15 residues long. CDR1 and CDR2 (germline): SGHTA, FQGNSA.

By share, this clonotype ranks as medium-sized (0.01 to 0.1%). Because the library targeted alpha chains, this beta chain is an off-target read whose size means little. The CDR3 DNA sequence: TGCAGCGTTGATTGGTCGTACTCTGAAGCTTTCTTT. It is translated as CSVDWSYSEAFF. The chain couples TRBV29-1 to TRBJ1-1, with D uncertain. The V gene's germline CDR1 is SQVTM and CDR2 ANQGSEA. The CDR3 length is 12 residues. V was shortened by 3 bases and J by 6 bases, with 11 bases between the two germline ends.

This clonotype is judged medium-sized. In a library made to pick up alpha chains, this beta chain is a stray read with a size that means little. The J gene is TRBJ2-3, the V gene TRBV5-1, with a tentative D call TRBD2 (5 bases). CDR3 length equals 14 residues. Between the trimmed V and J ends, which lost 0 bases and 2 bases, there was a span of 7 bases. Germline V gives CDR1 SGHRS, CDR2 YFSETQ. In nucleotides, the CDR3 is TGCGCCAGCAGCTTGGCCGGGGACACAGATACGCAGTATTTT. Protein: CASSLAGDTDTQYF.

This clonotype was seen repeatedly, ten times or more. The library was designed around alpha chains, so this beta chain is a stray read whose abundance carries little weight. This sequence joins TRBV20-1 and TRBJ1-5, with a weak D call TRBD1 (5 bases). This CDR3 contains 15 residues. The germline V gene encodes CDR1 DFQATT and CDR2 SNEGSKA (reference sequence). V lost 3 bases and J lost 1, with 13 bases in between. CDR3 coding DNA: TGCAGTGCTAGGGGGGGTGGTGGGAGCAATCAGCCCCAGCATTTT. Translation gives CSARGGGGSNQPQHF.

By share, this clonotype counts as medium-sized (0.01 to 0.1%). Since the library was made to target alpha chains, this beta chain is a stray read and its abundance is not meaningful. The CDR3 reads CASSLEAGGHHRQFF. The CDR3 coding sequence is TGTGCCAGCAGCTTAGAGGCGGGGGGTCACCACCGGCAGTTCTTC. The rearrangement joins TRBV7-2 to TRBJ2-1; 8 bases map to TRBD2. V gave up 1 base and J gave up 12 bases; unmatched junction bases: 11. The CDR3 is 15 amino acids. Germline values: CDR1 SGHTA, CDR2 FQGNSA.

This clonotype is categorized as medium-sized. This beta chain represents an off-target read in a library built for alpha chains; its size is of limited meaning. The chain recombines TRBV12-3 or TRBV12-4 with TRBJ1-1, with 7 positions matching TRBD1. V dropped 4 bases and J dropped 2; count of bases not matched to a gene: 4. This CDR3 has 14 amino acids. The CDR3 DNA reads as TGTGCCAGCAGTTCCCAGGGGGGAAACACTGAAGCTTTCTTT. As protein: CASSSQGGNTEAFF.

Notes on this clonotype: Being off target in a library aimed at alpha chains, this beta chain has a size of little meaning. CDR3 amino acids: CSATTGRAQPQHF. CDR3 DNA: TGCAGTGCTACTACAGGTCGGGCTCAGCCCCAGCATTTT. The chain carries TRBV20-1 and TRBJ1-5; D possibly corresponds to TRBD1 (5 bases). The V end lost 4 bases, the J end lost 6 bases, and 13 bases lay between the germline ends. Germline lookup yields CDR1 DFQATT and CDR2 SNEGSKA (reference sequence). The CDR3 runs 13 residues.

The table lists this clonotype with many counts. A library made for alpha chains picked up this beta chain off target, so its size means little. The rearrangement joins TRBV28 to TRBJ2-3; the match to TRBD2 covers 8 bases. With 3 bases clipped from V and 0 bases from J, the junction kept 2 bases outside the gene matches. The CDR3 sequence is 15 residues long. The germline gives CDR1 MDHEN, CDR2 SYDVKM. The CDR3: CASSFSGDSTDTQYF. The CDR3 DNA reads as TGTGCCAGCAGTTTTAGCGGGGATAGCACAGATACGCAGTATTTT.

By proportion, this clonotype is medium-sized. This beta chain is an off-target read within a library intended for alpha chains, so its frequency means little. The V gene is TRBV7-8, the J gene TRBJ2-1; D is perhaps TRBD1 (5 bases). CDR3 length: 14 amino acids. V was trimmed by 8 bases and J by 6 bases, leaving 17 bases between them. Germline V gene sequence: CDR1 SGHVS, CDR2 FQNEAQ. CDR3 DNA: TGTGCCAGCCTAGACCGTAGGGGCCTCAATGAGCAGTTCTTC. Translated, it gives CASLDRRGLNEQFF.

This clonotype rates as medium-sized. Because this beta chain is a stray read in a library intended to capture alpha chains, its abundance should not be given much weight. This chain connects TRBV7-9 to TRBJ2-1; possible D gene TRBD2, 7 bases. Germline CDR1 and CDR2: SEHNR and FQNEAQ (reference sequence). The V end was cut by 4 bases, the J end by 2 bases, with 24 bases between. The CDR3 sequence is 19 residues long. Here the CDR3 reads CASSSGPRGGWFTYNEQFF. CDR3 nucleotides: TGTGCCAGCAGCTCGGGTCCAAGGGGGGGCTGGTTCACCTACAATGAGCAGTTCTTC. The whole variable domain, remainder taken from reference TRBV7-9 and TRBJ2-1, is DTGVSQNPRHKITKRGQNVTFRCDPISEHNRLYWYRQTLGQGPEFLTYFQNEAQLEKSRLLSDRFSAERPKGSFSTLEIQRTEQGDSAMYLCASSSGPRGGWFTYNEQFFGPGTRLTVL.

By frequency in the sample, this clonotype is medium-sized (0.01 to 0.1%). The library was prepared for alpha chains; this beta chain is a stray read, so its frequency means little. This rearrangement joins TRBV18 to TRBJ1-2; 9 bases fit TRBD1. CDR1 is KGHSH, CDR2 LQKENI, per germline. This CDR3 has 13 residues. With V trimmed by 3 bases and J by 11 bases, 7 bases remained unmatched. The CDR3 nucleotides read TGTGCCAGCTCACCGGGCAGGACAGGGGAGTACACCTTC. Translation gives CASSPGRTGEYTF.

This clonotype was seen ten or more times. For a library built for alpha chains, this beta chain is a stray read; little rests on its size. This chain links TRBV27 with TRBJ2-7, with 10 bases aligning to TRBD1. The CDR3 loop spans 16 amino acids. CDR1 and CDR2 from the germline V gene are MNHEY and SMNVEV (reference sequence). The trim removed 4 bases at V and 1 base at J, leaving 7 bases unmatched. CDR3 sequence: CASSSLPGQGSYEQYF. CDR3 in DNA: TGTGCCAGCAGTTCTCTACCGGGACAGGGGTCCTACGAGCAGTACTTC.

By sample fraction, this clonotype is medium-sized (0.01 to 0.1%). This beta chain represents an off-target read in a library built for alpha chains; its size is of limited meaning. The gene calls are TRBV7-8 and TRBJ1-6; no definite D call. This CDR3 spans 16 amino acids. V was clipped by 3 bases and J by 7 bases, with 16 bases between them. Looked up from germline, CDR1 is SGHVS and CDR2 is FQNEAQ. CDR3: CASSFSRSNWNSPLHF. CDR3 sequence (DNA): TGTGCCAGCAGCTTCAGTAGGTCTAACTGGAATTCACCCCTCCACTTT.

In its sample, this clonotype is medium-sized (0.01 to 0.1%). Being off target in a library aimed at alpha chains, this beta chain has a size of little meaning. This rearrangement joins TRBV2 to TRBJ2-3, with TRBD1 matching over 9 bases. The CDR3 has 14 residues. Germline V gene lookup returns CDR1 SNHLY and CDR2 FYNNEI. J was trimmed by 4 bases and V by 6 bases; bases with no gene match: 5. CDR3 sequence (DNA): TGTGCCAGCAGACAGGGGGCGGGCCCAGATACGCAGTATTTT. Translation: CASRQGAGPDTQYF.

This clonotype is medium-sized within its sample. This beta chain is off target for a library built for alpha chains, so its abundance means little. J is TRBJ2-7 and V is TRBV7-6; TRBD2 is a possible D gene (6 bases). This CDR3 has 13 residues. Germline assignment: CDR1 SGHVS and CDR2 FNYEAQ. V was trimmed by 4 bases and J by 7 bases, leaving 14 bases between them. The CDR3, as DNA: TGTGCCAGCAGCTCCCGGGACTTGAGGGAGCAGTACTTC. Amino acids: CASSSRDLREQYF.

In regard to this clonotype: A library made for alpha chains picked up this beta chain off target, so its size means little. The V and J genes are TRBV7-2 and TRBJ2-5; 10 positions agree with TRBD2. Germline V lookup: CDR1 SGHTA, CDR2 FQGNSA. Trimming at V came to 5 bases and at J to 7 bases, leaving 10 bases not matched to a gene. The CDR3 runs to 15 residues. CDR3 sequence reads: CASSRSGGAAATQYF. CDR3 bases: TGTGCCAGCAGCAGGAGCGGGGGGGCGGCGGCGACCCAGTACTTC.

On this clonotype itself: This beta chain was picked up by a library intended for alpha chains and is off target, so its count carries little meaning. The chain carries TRBV5-6 and TRBJ2-3, with TRBD1 as a possible D gene (5 bases). The CDR3 contains 14 residues. Trimming shortened V by 4 bases and J by 2 bases, and 11 bases separated the two germline ends. CDR1 is SGHDT and CDR2 is YYEEEE in the germline V gene. The CDR3 here is CASSQGQVTDTQYF. CDR3 DNA: TGTGCCAGCAGCCAAGGACAAGTCACAGATACGCAGTATTTT.

This clonotype is deemed medium-sized. The size of this beta chain means little, since it is a stray read in a library made for alpha chains. This chain joins TRBV7-2 and TRBJ2-3; 10 nucleotides match TRBD2. After removal of 4 bases from V and 0 bases from J, the junction contained 4 bases not matched to a gene. The CDR3 extends over 16 amino acids. Germline V CDR1 and CDR2: SGHTA, FQGNSA. CDR3 DNA: TGTGCCAGCAGCTCGCAAGCGGGGGGGAGCACAGATACGCAGTATTTT. Translated, it gives CASSSQAGGSTDTQYF.

This clonotype is labeled as medium-sized (0.01 to 0.1%). With the library built for alpha chains, this beta chain is off target and its frequency is not meaningful. This chain joins TRBV7-3 and TRBJ2-3; 9 nucleotides agree with TRBD2. There are 17 residues in the CDR3. The trim removed 0 bases at V and 7 bases at J, leaving 11 bases unmatched. Germline V gene sequence: CDR1 SGHTA, CDR2 FQGTGA. The DNA of the CDR3 is TGTGCCAGCAGCTTAACCGGGAGGGCTAGCGGGGAGAATACGCAGTATTTT. Its protein is CASSLTGRASGENTQYF.

In regard to this clonotype: This beta chain is an off-target read within a library intended for alpha chains, so its frequency means little. This chain uses TRBV6-5 with TRBJ1-2; 8 nucleotides agree with TRBD1. V lost 5 bases, J lost 4 bases, and 9 bases stayed unmatched. Germline CDR1 reads MNHEY; CDR2 reads SVGAGI. This CDR3 has 15 residues. The CDR3 loop reads CASSPQTGAIYGYTF. CDR3 sequence (DNA): TGTGCCAGCAGTCCCCAGACAGGGGCGATCTATGGCTACACCTTC.

The sample holds many counts of this clonotype. This beta chain is a stray sequence in a library constructed for alpha chains; its clone size is not meaningful. The chain is built from TRBV5-1 and TRBJ2-5, with 11 bases that match TRBD2. The length of the CDR3 is 16 residues. Unmatched junction bases numbered 5, after V lost 4 bases and J lost 0 bases. In germline, CDR1 is SGHRS, CDR2 YFSETQ. The CDR3 DNA reads as TGCGCCAGCAGCCCTGGACTAGCGGGTTACCAAGAGACCCAGTACTTC. Translation gives CASSPGLAGYQETQYF.